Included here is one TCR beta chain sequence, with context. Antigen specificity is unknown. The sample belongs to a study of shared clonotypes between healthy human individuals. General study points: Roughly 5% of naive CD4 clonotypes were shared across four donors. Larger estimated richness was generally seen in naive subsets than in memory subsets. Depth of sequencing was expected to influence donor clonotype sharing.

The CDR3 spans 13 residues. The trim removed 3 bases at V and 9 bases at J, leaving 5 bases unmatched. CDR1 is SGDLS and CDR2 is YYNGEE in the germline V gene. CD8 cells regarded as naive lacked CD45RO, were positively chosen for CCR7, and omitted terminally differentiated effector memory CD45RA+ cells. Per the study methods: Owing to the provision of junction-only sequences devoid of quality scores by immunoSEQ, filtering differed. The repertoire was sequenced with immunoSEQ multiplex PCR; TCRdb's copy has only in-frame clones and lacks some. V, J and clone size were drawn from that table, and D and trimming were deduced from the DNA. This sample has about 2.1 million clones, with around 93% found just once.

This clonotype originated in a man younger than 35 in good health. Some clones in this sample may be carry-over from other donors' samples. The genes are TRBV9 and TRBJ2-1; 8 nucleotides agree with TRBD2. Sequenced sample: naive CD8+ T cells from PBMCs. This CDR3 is CASSGLLAGEQFF. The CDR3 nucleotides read TGTGCCAGCAGCGGCCTTCTAGCGGGTGAGCAGTTCTTC.